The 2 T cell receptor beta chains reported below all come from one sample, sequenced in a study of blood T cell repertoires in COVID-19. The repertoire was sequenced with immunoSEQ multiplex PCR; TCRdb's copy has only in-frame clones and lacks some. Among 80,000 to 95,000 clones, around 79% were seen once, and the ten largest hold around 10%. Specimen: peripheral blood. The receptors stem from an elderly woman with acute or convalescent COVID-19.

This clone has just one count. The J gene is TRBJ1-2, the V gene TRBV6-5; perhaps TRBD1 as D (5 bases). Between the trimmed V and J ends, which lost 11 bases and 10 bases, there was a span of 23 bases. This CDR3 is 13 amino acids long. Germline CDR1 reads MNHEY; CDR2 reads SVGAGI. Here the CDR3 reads CAAIGTPSMDYTF. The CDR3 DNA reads TGTGCCGCCATCGGGACTCCATCTATGGACTACACCTTC.

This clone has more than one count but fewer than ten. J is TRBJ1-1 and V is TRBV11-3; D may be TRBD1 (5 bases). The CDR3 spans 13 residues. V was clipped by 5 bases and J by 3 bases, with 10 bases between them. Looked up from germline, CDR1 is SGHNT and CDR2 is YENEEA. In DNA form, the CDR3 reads TGTGCCAGCAGCCAGGGCAGGCACACTGAAGCTTTCTTT. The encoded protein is CASSQGRHTEAFF.